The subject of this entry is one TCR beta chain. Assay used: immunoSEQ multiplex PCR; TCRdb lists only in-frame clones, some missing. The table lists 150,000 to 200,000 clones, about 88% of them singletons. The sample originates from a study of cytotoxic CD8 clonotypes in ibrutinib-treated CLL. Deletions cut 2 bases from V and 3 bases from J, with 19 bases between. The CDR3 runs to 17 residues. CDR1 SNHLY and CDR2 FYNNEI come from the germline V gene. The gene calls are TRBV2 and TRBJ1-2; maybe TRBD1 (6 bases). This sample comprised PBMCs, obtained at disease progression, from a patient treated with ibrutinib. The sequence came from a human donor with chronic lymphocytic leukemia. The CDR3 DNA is TGTGCCAGCAGTGAAAACCCAAGACAGGTATACTACTATGGCTACACCTTC. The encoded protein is CASSENPRQVYYYGYTF.